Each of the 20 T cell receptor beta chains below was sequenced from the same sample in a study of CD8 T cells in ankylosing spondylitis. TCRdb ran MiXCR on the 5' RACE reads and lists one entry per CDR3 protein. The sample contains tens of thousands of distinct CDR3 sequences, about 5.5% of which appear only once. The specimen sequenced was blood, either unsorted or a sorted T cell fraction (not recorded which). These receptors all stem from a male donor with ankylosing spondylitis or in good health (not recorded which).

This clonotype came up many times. The CDR3 bases are TGCAGTCCCCAGAAAGGACCTTACGGCAATGAGCAGTTCTTC. Translation: CSPQKGPYGNEQFF. The chain has TRBV20-1 and TRBJ2-1, with D hard to call. Germline V gives CDR1 DFQATT, CDR2 SNEGSKA (reference sequence). This CDR3 is built from 14 residues. V was trimmed by 8 bases and J by 6 bases, leaving 20 bases between them.

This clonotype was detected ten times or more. The CDR3 coding sequence is TGCGCCAGCAACCCGATGCCCGGCACAGATACGCAGTATTTT. This encodes CASNPMPGTDTQYF. This sequence joins TRBV5-1 and TRBJ2-3, with D hard to call. The CDR3 loop spans 14 amino acids. V gave up 6 bases and J gave up 1 base, with 12 bases separating them. The germline V gene encodes CDR1 SGHRS and CDR2 YFSETQ.

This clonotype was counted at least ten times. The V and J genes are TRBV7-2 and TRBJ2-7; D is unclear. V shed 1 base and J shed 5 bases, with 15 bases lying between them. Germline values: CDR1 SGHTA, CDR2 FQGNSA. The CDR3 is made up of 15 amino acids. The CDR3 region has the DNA TGTGCCAGCAGCTTAGACCCCGGGTTGCTGGACGAGCAGTACTTC. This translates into CASSLDPGLLDEQYF.

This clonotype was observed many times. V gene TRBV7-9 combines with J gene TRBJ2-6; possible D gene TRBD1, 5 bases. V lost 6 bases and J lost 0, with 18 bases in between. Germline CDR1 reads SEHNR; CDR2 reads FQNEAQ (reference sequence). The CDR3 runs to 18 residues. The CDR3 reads CASSSFGKGISGANVLTF. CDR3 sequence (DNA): TGTGCCAGCAGTTCGTTTGGCAAGGGGATCTCTGGGGCCAACGTCCTGACTTTC.

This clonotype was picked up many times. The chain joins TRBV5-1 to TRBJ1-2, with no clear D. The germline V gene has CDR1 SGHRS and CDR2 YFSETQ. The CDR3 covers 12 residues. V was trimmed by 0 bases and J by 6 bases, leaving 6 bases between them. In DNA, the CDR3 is TGCGCCAGCAGCTTGGTCAGAAATGGCTACACCTTC. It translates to CASSLVRNGYTF.

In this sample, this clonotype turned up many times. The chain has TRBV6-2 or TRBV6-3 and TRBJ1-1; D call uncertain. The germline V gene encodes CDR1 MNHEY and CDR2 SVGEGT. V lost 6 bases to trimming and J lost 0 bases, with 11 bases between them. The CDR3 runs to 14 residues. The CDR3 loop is CASRTEGLNTEAFF. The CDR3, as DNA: TGTGCCAGCAGGACTGAGGGCTTGAACACTGAAGCTTTCTTT.

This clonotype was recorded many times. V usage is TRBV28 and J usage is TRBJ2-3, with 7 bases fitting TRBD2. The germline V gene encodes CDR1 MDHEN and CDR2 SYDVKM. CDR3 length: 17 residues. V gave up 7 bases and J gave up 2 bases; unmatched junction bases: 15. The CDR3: CASTRGPAGSFTDTQYF. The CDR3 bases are TGTGCCAGCACCCGGGGCCCAGCGGGGTCCTTCACAGATACGCAGTATTTT.

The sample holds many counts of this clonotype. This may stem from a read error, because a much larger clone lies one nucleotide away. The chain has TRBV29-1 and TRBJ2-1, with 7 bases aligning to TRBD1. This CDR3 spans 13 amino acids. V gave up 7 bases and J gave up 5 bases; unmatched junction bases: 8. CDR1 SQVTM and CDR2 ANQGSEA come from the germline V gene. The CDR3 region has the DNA TGCAGCGCCACGACAGGGTCCAACAATGAGCAGTTCTTC. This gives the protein CSATTGSNNEQFF.

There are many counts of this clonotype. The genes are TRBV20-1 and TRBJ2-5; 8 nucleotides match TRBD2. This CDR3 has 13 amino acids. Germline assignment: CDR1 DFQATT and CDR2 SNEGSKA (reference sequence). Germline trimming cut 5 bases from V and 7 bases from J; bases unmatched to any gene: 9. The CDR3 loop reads CSAPGAGARTQYF. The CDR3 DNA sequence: TGCAGTGCTCCTGGAGCGGGGGCGAGGACCCAGTACTTC.

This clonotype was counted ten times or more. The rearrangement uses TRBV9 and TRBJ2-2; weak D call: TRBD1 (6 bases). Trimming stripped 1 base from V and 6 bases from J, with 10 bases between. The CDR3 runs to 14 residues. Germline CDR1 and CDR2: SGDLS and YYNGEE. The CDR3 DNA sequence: TGTGCCAGCAGCGTATTACAGGGCCCCGGGGAGCTGTTTTTT. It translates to CASSVLQGPGELFF.

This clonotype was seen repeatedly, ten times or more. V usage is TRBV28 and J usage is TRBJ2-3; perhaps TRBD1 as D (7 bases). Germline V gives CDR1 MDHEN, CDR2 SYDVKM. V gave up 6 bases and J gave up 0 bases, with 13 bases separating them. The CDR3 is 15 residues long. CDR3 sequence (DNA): TGTGCCAGCAGGATCCAGGGGGGCAGCACAGATACGCAGTATTTT. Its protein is CASRIQGGSTDTQYF.

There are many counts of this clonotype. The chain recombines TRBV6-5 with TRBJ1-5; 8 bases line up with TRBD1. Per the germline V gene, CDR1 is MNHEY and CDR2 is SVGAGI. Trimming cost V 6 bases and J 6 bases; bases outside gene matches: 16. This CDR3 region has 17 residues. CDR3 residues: CASSKARGTGGSQPQHF. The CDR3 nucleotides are TGTGCCAGCAGCAAAGCAAGGGGGACAGGTGGTAGTCAGCCCCAGCATTTT.

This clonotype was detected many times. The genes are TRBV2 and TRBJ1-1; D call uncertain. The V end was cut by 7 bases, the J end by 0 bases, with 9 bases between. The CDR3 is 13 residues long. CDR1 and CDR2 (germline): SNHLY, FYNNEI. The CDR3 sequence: CASTPEMNTEAFF. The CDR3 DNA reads TGTGCCAGCACGCCAGAGATGAACACTGAAGCTTTCTTT.

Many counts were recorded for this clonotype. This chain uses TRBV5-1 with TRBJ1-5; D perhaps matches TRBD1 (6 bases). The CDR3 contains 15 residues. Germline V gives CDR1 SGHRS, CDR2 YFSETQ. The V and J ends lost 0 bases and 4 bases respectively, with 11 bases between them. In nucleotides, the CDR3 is TGCGCCAGCAGCTTGGGGACAGCGTCGAATCAGCCCCAGCATTTT. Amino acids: CASSLGTASNQPQHF.

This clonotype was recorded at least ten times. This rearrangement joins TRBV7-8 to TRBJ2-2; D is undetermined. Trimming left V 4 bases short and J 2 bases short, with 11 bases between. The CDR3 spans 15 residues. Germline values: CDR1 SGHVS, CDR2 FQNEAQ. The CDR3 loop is CASSSPTANTGELFF. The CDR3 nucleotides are TGTGCCAGCAGCTCCCCGACTGCAAACACCGGGGAGCTGTTTTTT.

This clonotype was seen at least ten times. The chain's CDR3 is CASSPSDSQNTF. The CDR3 region has the DNA TGTGCCAGCTCACCGAGTGACAGCCAGAACACCTTC. The gene calls are TRBV18 and TRBJ1-2; maybe TRBD1 (5 bases). The V gene's germline CDR1 is KGHSH and CDR2 LQKENI. The CDR3 length is 12 residues. The V gene lost 3 bases and the J gene lost 12 bases, with 14 bases spanning the gap. Based on the CDR3 plus reference TRBV18 and TRBJ1-2, the full variable domain is NAGVMQNPRHLVRRRGQEARLRCSPMKGHSHVYWYRQLPEEGLKFMVYLQKENIIDESGMPKERFSAEFPKEGPSILRIQQVVRGDSAAYFCASSPSDSQNTFGSGTRLTVV.

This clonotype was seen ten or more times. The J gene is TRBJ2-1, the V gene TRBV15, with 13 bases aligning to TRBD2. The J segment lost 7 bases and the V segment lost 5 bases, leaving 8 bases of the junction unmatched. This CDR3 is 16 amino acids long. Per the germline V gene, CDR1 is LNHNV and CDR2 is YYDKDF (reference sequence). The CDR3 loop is CATSFRTSGGRNEQFF. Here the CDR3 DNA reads TGTGCCACCAGCTTTCGGACTAGCGGGGGCAGGAATGAGCAGTTCTTC.

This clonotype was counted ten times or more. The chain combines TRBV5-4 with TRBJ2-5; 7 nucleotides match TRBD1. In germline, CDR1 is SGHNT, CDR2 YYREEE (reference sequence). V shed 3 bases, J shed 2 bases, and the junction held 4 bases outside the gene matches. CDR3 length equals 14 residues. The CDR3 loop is CASSSGQTQETQYF. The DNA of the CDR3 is TGTGCCAGCAGCTCGGGACAGACACAAGAGACCCAGTACTTC.

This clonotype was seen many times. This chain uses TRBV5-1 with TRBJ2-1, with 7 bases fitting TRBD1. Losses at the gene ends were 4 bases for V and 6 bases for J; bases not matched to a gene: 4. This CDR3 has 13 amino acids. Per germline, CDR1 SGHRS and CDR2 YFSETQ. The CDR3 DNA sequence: TGCGCCAGCAGCCCAAGACAGGGCAATGAGCAGTTCTTC. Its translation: CASSPRQGNEQFF.

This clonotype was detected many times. This CDR3 is CASSYSSRTDTQYF. CDR3 in DNA: TGTGCCAGCAGTTACTCGTCGAGGACAGATACGCAGTATTTT. This chain joins TRBV6-2 or TRBV6-3 and TRBJ2-3, with D unclear. Germline-derived CDR1 and CDR2 are MNHEY and SVGEGT. The CDR3 runs to 14 residues. V shed 0 bases and J shed 3 bases, with 7 bases lying between them.